This TCR beta chain is from a study of regulatory T cells in long-lasting Graves disease. The CDR3 is 17 amino acids. Germline V gene data show CDR1 as SGHRS and CDR2 as YFSETQ. The J segment lost 4 bases and the V segment lost 3 bases, leaving 15 bases of the junction unmatched. Broader study findings: Sampling was limited to peripheral blood rather than thyroid tissue.

The time point is: persistent/refractory GD, antithyroid drugs over 5 years with positive TRAb. Construction of the TCR library relied on RNA isolated from PBMCs. The TCR beta library used iRepertoire HTBI primers with Arm-PCR amplification of CDR3. TCRdb called the multiplex PCR reads again in MiXCR, with one record for every CDR3 protein. The sample has about 340,000 distinct CDR3 sequences; roughly 21% are singletons. This clonotype was picked up a small number of times. Its antigen is unidentified. This sample comprised peripheral blood mononuclear cells (PBMCs), obtained when the disease was refractory, from a patient treated with antithyroid drugs. This chain uses TRBV5-1 with TRBJ2-5; 7 nucleotides agree with TRBD2. This clonotype was sampled from a female donor with Graves disease. CDR3 sequence: CASSSRPRGGPRETQYF. In DNA form, the CDR3 reads TGCGCCAGCAGCTCCCGGCCACGGGGAGGGCCTCGAGAGACCCAGTACTTC.